This T cell receptor beta chain is from a study of T cell repertoires in cytomegalovirus infection. The wider study: CMV epitopes used comprised recently identified HLA-C-restricted ones and well-studied HLA-B-restricted ones. Both a matching HLA type and CMV infection were indicated by public TCR beta signatures.

Notes on this clonotype: Its antigen is unidentified.

Trimming stripped 4 bases from V and 2 bases from J, with 6 bases between. The germline gives CDR1 MNHEY, CDR2 SMNVEV (reference sequence). The CDR3 is 13 residues long. Via MiXCR, TCRdb re-called the reads, giving one row per CDR3 protein. The sample shows approximately 990,000 distinct CDR3 sequences, roughly a third of them seen only once. The chain is built from TRBV27 and TRBJ2-4; weak D call: TRBD1 (6 bases). The clonotype was recovered from a human donor in good health (CMV status not recorded). Some clones in this sample may be carry-over from other donors' samples. The specimen comprised cultured CD8+ T cells from PBMCs, sampled from culture after CMV antigen stimulation. CDR3 region: CASSWGPKNIQYF. In nucleotides, the CDR3 is TGTGCCAGCAGTTGGGGGCCCAAAAACATTCAGTACTTC.